Given below is one T cell receptor beta chain in context. Its antigen is unknown. CDR1 is SGHRS, CDR2 YFSETQ, per germline. The CDR3 runs 15 residues. Trimming cost V 2 bases and J 3 bases; bases outside gene matches: 5. This entry belongs to a study of T cell responses to AZD1222 COVID-19 vaccine. Study conclusions and caveats: White British ancestry dominated among donors, who included more females, and clonal diversity was possibly underestimated. The study identified only a handful of AZD1222 recipients as seropositive at baseline. Vaccination with two AZD1222 doses was followed by a rise in Spike-specific TCR breadth and depth.

Repertoires were generated with immunoSEQ multiplex PCR, while TCRdb's copy carries only in-frame clones and drops some. The sample has some 79,000 clones, 60% to 85% seen once. Sequencing was performed on peripheral blood, taken 28 days after the second AZD1222 dose. The rearrangement uses TRBV5-1 and TRBJ2-3, with 8 bases aligning to TRBD2. This TCR came from an adult who received the AZD1222 COVID-19 vaccine. This CDR3 reads CASSLSGRKTDTQYF. The CDR3 coding sequence is TGCGCCAGCAGCTTAAGCGGGAGAAAGACAGATACGCAGTATTTT.